This T cell receptor beta chain was found in a study of blood T cell repertoires in COVID-19. Across the study: Nucleic acid was either cDNA or gDNA, and it came from T cells, B-cell-depleted T cells, or PBMCs.

Authors' methods: Estimates of nucleated cell counts were drawn from the amplification of reference gene primers. Clones were read by immunoSEQ multiplex PCR, and TCRdb kept only the in-frame ones, dropping some. The D gene and trimming were derived from the DNA, and the V and J assignments and clone size from that table. Here the sample spans roughly 380,000 clones, around nine tenths being singletons. The study drew participants aged about 18 to 89 years from some 25 US areas. Within 2 weeks before study entry, exposed participants met a COVID-19 case. The CDR3 sequence is 18 residues long. V gave up 6 bases and J gave up 0 bases; unmatched junction bases: 12. The germline V gene encodes CDR1 MNHEY and CDR2 SMNVEV (reference sequence).

The gene calls are TRBV27 and TRBJ1-5; TRBD1 agrees at 9 bases. The source material was PBMCs or T cells enriched from blood (not recorded which). The receptor was isolated from a woman younger than 45 who had been exposed to COVID-19. The CDR3 spells CASSAGTGILYSNQPQHF. The CDR3 bases are TGTGCCAGCAGCGCCGGGACAGGGATACTTTATAGCAATCAGCCCCAGCATTTT.